This record looks at one T cell receptor (beta chain) sequence and its context. The CDR3 consists of 15 residues. Trimming left V 5 bases short and J 8 bases short, with 18 bases between. Germline-derived CDR1 and CDR2 are MNHEY and SMNVEV (reference sequence). The age range of participants was about 18 to 95 years, with residence in about two dozen US areas. Under the authors' procedure: Nucleated cell number was recorded as an estimate derived from reference gene primer amplification. Data came from immunoSEQ multiplex PCR; TCRdb stores just in-frame clones and leaves some out. V and J calls and clone size are those listed in that table; D and trimming were worked out from the DNA. This sample yields fewer than 200,000 clones, of which around 83% are seen a single time; 13% to 15% belongs to the top ten. This specimen comes from a study of blood T cell repertoires in COVID-19.

The chain joins TRBV27 to TRBJ1-4; possibly TRBD1 for D (5 bases). The clonotype comes from a man aged 45-60 years who had recovered from COVID-19. The material sequenced was PBMCs or T cells enriched from blood (not recorded which). CDR3 in amino acids: CASSPSGGWLEKLFF. The DNA of the CDR3 is TGTGCCAGCAGTCCATCCGGGGGGTGGCTCGAAAAACTGTTTTTT. The complete variable domain, with remaining parts taken from reference TRBV27 and TRBJ1-4, reads EAQVTQNPRYLITVTGKKLTVTCSQNMNHEYMSWYRQDPGLGLRQIYYSMNVEVTDKGDVPEGYKVSRKEKRNFPLILESPSPNQTSLYFCASSPSGGWLEKLFFGSGTQLSVL.